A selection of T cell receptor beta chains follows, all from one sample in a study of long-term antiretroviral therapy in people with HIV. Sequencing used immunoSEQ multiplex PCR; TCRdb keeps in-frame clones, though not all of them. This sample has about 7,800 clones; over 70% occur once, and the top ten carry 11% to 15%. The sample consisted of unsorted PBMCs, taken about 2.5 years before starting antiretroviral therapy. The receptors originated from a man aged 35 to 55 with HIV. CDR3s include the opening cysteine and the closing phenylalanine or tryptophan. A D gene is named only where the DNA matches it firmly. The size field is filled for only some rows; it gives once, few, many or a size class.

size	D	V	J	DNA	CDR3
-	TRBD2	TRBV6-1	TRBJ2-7	TGTGCCAGCACCACGGGGGGACCCTACGAGCAGTACTTC	CASTTGGPYEQYF
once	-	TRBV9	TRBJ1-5	TGTGCCAGCAGCGTAGGGGGGGCAGGGCAGCCCCAGCATTTT	CASSVGGAGQPQHF
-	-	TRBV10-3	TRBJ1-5	TGTGCCATCAGTGAGTTCGAGGGTGGGCAGCCCCAGCATTTT	CAISEFEGGQPQHF
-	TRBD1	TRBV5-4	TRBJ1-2	TGTGCCAGCAGCTCCCGGGACAGGGACTATGGCTACACCTTC	CASSSRDRDYGYTF
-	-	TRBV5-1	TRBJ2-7	TGCGCCAGCAGCTTGGAGGCAGCTATTACCTACGAGCAGTACTTC	CASSLEAAITYEQYF
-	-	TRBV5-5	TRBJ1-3	TGTGCCAGCAGCTCAGACCCTACCTCTCCCAATGGAAACACCATATATTTT	CASSSDPTSPNGNTIYF
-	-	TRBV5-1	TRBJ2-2	TGCGCCAGCAGGTCTTCCGGGACAGCGGGCACCGGGGAGCTGTTTTTT	CASRSSGTAGTGELFF
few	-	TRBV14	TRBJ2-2	TGTGCCAGCAGCACCCACGGGACAAGTACCGGGGAGCTGTTTTTT	CASSTHGTSTGELFF
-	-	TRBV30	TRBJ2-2	TGTGCCTGGAGAAACCCCGGGGGCACCGGGGAGCTGTTTTTT	CAWRNPGGTGELFF
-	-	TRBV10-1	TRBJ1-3	TGCGCCAGCAGCGACCGCCAGGGCGGTGGAAACACCATATATTTT	CASSDRQGGGNTIYF
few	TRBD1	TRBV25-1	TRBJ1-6	TGTGCCAGCAGTGACCCCGACAGGGGGCATTCACCCCTCCACTTT	CASSDPDRGHSPLHF
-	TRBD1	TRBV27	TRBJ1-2	TGTGCCAGCAGCTATCGGACAGGGTATGGCTACACCTTC	CASSYRTGYGYTF
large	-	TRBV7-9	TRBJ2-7	TGTGCCAGCAGCTTAGCGGCCGGGAGTGAGCAGTACTTC	CASSLAAGSEQYF
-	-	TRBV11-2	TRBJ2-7	TGTGCCAGCAGCCTTAGCGCCCAATACGAGCAGTACTTC	CASSLSAQYEQYF
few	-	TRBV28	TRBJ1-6	TGTGCCAGCACGGTAGAGTATAATTCACCCCTCCACTTT	CASTVEYNSPLHF
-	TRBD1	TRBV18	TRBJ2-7	TGTGCCAGCTCACCCTTGGGACAGGACTACGAGCAGTACTTC	CASSPLGQDYEQYF
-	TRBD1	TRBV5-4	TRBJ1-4	TGTGCCAGCAGCCGACAGGGGGCTAATGAAAAACTGTTTTTT	CASSRQGANEKLFF
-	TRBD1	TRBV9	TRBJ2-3	TGTGCCAGCAGCCGACAGGGGGCCTTTACTTATGGCACAGATACGCAGTATTTT	CASSRQGAFTYGTDTQYF
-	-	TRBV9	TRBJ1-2	TGTGCCAGCAGCGTAGATAGCGGGAGCTATGGCTACACCTTC	CASSVDSGSYGYTF
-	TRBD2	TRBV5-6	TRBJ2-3	TGTGCCAGCAGCTTGGCCGGGGGGTTCACAGATACGCAGTATTTT	CASSLAGGFTDTQYF
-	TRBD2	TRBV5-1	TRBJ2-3	TGCGCCAGCAGCGCCTTAGCGGGGGGAACAGATACGCAGTATTTT	CASSALAGGTDTQYF
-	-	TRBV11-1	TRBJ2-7	TGTGCCAGCAGCTATAGCGCCAGGGGCGACGACGAGCAGTACTTC	CASSYSARGDDEQYF
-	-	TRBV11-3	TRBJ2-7	TGTGCCAGCCGACCCGAAGGGACCTCCTACGAGCAGTACTTC	CASRPEGTSYEQYF
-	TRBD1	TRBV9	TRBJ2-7	TGTGCCAGCAGCGTAGGGGGGGACAGGGATGTCGACGAGCAGTACTTC	CASSVGGDRDVDEQYF
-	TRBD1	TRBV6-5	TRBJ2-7	TGTGCCAGCAGTTACTCGAAGCCAGGGGGTTGGGACGAGCAGTACTTC	CASSYSKPGGWDEQYF
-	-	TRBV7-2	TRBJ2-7	TGTGCCAGCAGCTCACCGGCGACAGCGACCTACGAGCAGTACTTC	CASSSPATATYEQYF
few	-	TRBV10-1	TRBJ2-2	TGCGCCAGCAGTGAGGGGGTCGTCGGGGAGCTGTTTTTT	CASSEGVVGELFF
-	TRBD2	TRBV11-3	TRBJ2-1	TGTGCCAGCAGCTTGCCCTTTGGCGGGGGGGAGCAGTTCTTC	CASSLPFGGGEQFF